Following are 9 T cell receptor beta chains from one sample sequenced in a study of blood T cells in healthy people across ages. The use of a sample-barcoded 5' primer and a J-beta primer mix characterized a second PCR of roughly 7 to 11 cycles. MiXCR, run by TCRdb on the 5' RACE reads, gives a single entry per CDR3 protein. Here the sample spans about 1.8 million distinct CDR3 sequences, about 49% being singletons. Sequenced sample: blood. These receptors came from a woman aged 40 to 50 in good health.

The chain has TRBV4-3 and TRBJ1-1; 9 positions match TRBD1. The CDR3 is 16 residues long. CDR1 is LGHNA, CDR2 YSLEER, per germline. Trimming at V came to 3 bases and at J to 6 bases, leaving 11 bases not matched to a gene. CDR3 protein: CASSQLGTGYLSEAFF. The CDR3 nucleotides are TGCGCCAGCAGCCAGCTCGGGACAGGGTATCTGTCTGAAGCTTTCTTT.

This clonotype occurred a few times. The V gene is TRBV6-2 or TRBV6-3, the J gene TRBJ2-1; TRBD2 agrees at 14 bases. This CDR3 is 16 amino acids long. Germline V CDR1 and CDR2: MNHEY, SVGEGT. After removal of 5 bases from V and 7 bases from J, the junction contained 7 bases not matched to a gene. CDR3 residues: CASSPRTSGGRNEQFF. Here the CDR3 DNA reads TGTGCCAGCAGTCCGCGGACTAGCGGGGGGAGAAATGAGCAGTTCTTC.

The chain recombines TRBV5-1 with TRBJ2-5; perhaps TRBD2 as D (6 bases). The CDR3 has 13 amino acids. V shed 7 bases and J shed 4 bases, with 14 bases lying between them. CDR1 is SGHRS, CDR2 YFSETQ, per germline. CDR3 coding DNA: TGCGCCAGCGGAACTAGCCTGGTAGAGACCCAGTACTTC. Translating it yields CASGTSLVETQYF.

This sequence joins TRBV20-1 and TRBJ1-2; 7 nucleotides agree with TRBD1. Germline loops: CDR1 DFQATT, CDR2 SNEGSKA (reference sequence). J was trimmed by 4 bases and V by 3 bases; bases with no gene match: 11. CDR3 size: 15 residues. CDR3 residues: CSASPRQGQGYGYTF. The CDR3 DNA sequence: TGCAGTGCTAGCCCCCGACAGGGCCAGGGCTATGGCTACACCTTC.

The genes are TRBV5-1 and TRBJ1-2, with 7 bases matching TRBD1. In germline, CDR1 is SGHRS, CDR2 YFSETQ. V was pared by 0 bases and J by 8 bases, with 13 bases of the junction left unmatched. This CDR3 region has 16 residues. CDR3 sequence reads: CASSLDLGQSSEGYTF. The CDR3 nucleotides read TGCGCCAGCAGCTTGGACCTGGGACAGTCTTCTGAGGGCTACACCTTC.

This rearrangement joins TRBV28 to TRBJ1-4; a possible D gene is TRBD1 (5 bases). Germline V gene data show CDR1 as MDHEN and CDR2 as SYDVKM. V was pared by 5 bases and J by 3 bases, with 16 bases between. This CDR3 is built from 16 residues. CDR3 in amino acids: CASSELGGTANEKLFF. The CDR3 bases are TGTGCCAGCAGTGAATTGGGGGGAACAGCTAATGAAAAACTGTTTTTT.

CDR3 in amino acids: CASSLAPTGGIQPQHF. The CDR3 DNA sequence: TGTGCCAGCAGCTTAGCTCCTACAGGGGGAATTCAGCCCCAGCATTTT. The V and J genes are TRBV7-2 and TRBJ1-5; 8 bases fit TRBD1. Germline V lookup: CDR1 SGHTA, CDR2 FQGNSA. V dropped 0 bases and J dropped 6; count of bases not matched to a gene: 7. CDR3 length: 16 residues.

The V gene is TRBV24-1, the J gene TRBJ2-5; D unresolved. Trimming took 6 bases from V and 7 from J, leaving 11 bases between them. Germline CDR1 KGHDR, CDR2 SFDVKD. CDR3 length: 12 residues. CDR3 region: CATSSSPGTQYF. CDR3 in DNA: TGTGCCACCAGTAGCAGTCCCGGGACCCAGTACTTC.

Note on this clonotype: A much larger clone lies a single base off, so this may be a read error. J is TRBJ2-5 and V is TRBV7-8, with D perhaps matching TRBD1 (6 bases). The J call is doubtful: the DNA matches TRBJ2-1 better. The CDR3 runs to 15 residues. The V gene's germline CDR1 is SGHVS and CDR2 FQNEAQ. Written as DNA, the CDR3 is TGTGCCAGCAGCTCGAACCAGGGGTTCCAAGAGACCCAGTTCTTC. Its translation: CASSSNQGFQETQFF.